This T cell receptor beta chain was documented in a study of cytomegalovirus exposure and HLA in healthy donors. V trimming: 5 bases; J trimming: 6 bases; junction bases outside the gene matches: 6. Per the germline V gene, CDR1 is MNHEY and CDR2 is SMNVEV (reference sequence). The CDR3 loop spans 15 amino acids. PCR amplification relied on 60 Vbeta primers (plus 13 Jbeta primers). The data were produced by immunoSEQ multiplex PCR, yet TCRdb's version contains in-frame clones alone and is incomplete. This sample has roughly 110,000 clones, with roughly 70% found just once. This clone was counted a single time.

The chain combines TRBV27 with TRBJ2-7, with TRBD2 identical over 14 bases. The clonotype was recovered from a male donor in good health and CMV-seropositive. Input material: PBMCs. Written as DNA, the CDR3 is TGTGCCAGCAGTCCGGGACTAGCGGGAGATTCCGAGCAGTACTTC. It yields the protein CASSPGLAGDSEQYF.